This T cell receptor (beta chain) originates from a study of beta chain features in type 1 diabetes (dated by TCRdb to 2016 to 2019). Context from the whole study: Mean age, gender distribution, total cell number and subset yield were not different between patients and healthy donors. A total of 100 million to 110 million sorted cells were examined across all samples, and a strong correlation was observed between cell number per subset and RNA yield. The study compared TCRB repertoires of sorted circulating CD4+ T cell subsets between recently diagnosed type 1 diabetes patients and matched healthy donors. Whereas all 28 donors provided naive and central memory subsets, regulatory and stem cell-like memory subsets were isolated from just 8 patients and roughly 8 healthy donors. On the study overall, not on this receptor specifically: In all four CD4+ subsets, TCRB CDR3 length was moderately but significantly shorter in type 1 diabetes patients. The naive, central memory and regulatory TCRB repertoires appeared to resemble one another more closely among patients than among healthy donors. Because cDNA was sequenced instead of genomic DNA, activated cells with high expression could be over-represented, although the groups did not differ in activation or CD3 levels. PCR may preferentially amplify shorter templates, but because patient and control samples were amplified and corrected together, any resulting skew would affect both groups equally. Because small numbers of individuals were included in the HLA sub-analyses, any influence of HLA type on TCRB rearrangement was left unresolved. At VDJ recombination sites, patients with type 1 diabetes made fewer insertions and deleted more nucleotides, a pattern implying thymic rearrangement abnormalities.

Reading the germline V gene gives CDR1 MGHDK and CDR2 SYGVNS. Relative to germline, V is missing 6 bases and J is missing 10 bases, with 7 bases of the junction outside any gene match. From the cysteine up to the phenylalanine, the CDR3 has a length of 14 residues. The entry retains the CDR3 DNA only, 42 bases that are in frame from base 1. In its sample, this clone was seen a few times. What antigen it recognizes has not been identified. No base quality values were provided; no much bigger clone lies one nucleotide off. Each donor gave one peripheral blood draw, averaging approximately 0.12 L, which was collected into heparinised tubes. Using a panel that included CD45RO, CCR7, CD25, CD127, CD95 and CD27, naive, central memory, regulatory and stem cell-like memory CD4+ T cells were sorted on a BD FACSAria II. Purity was above 95% for every sorted population. PBMCs were separated immediately by Lymphoprep density gradient centrifugation and were stained directly, without being cultured. To minimize batch effects, samples were stained and sorted in pairs, one healthy donor with one patient per experiment.

The entire amount of isolated RNA was reverse transcribed using the High Capacity cDNA Reverse Transcription Kit, so the sequenced TCRB transcripts were expressed ones. Deep immunoSEQ sequencing was applied to naive, central memory and regulatory T cell samples, giving an average of approximately 3.8 million total reads per sample. Sorted cells were lysed in RLT buffer and RNA was extracted with DNase-treated RNeasy Micro or Mini kits, depending on cell number. Each cell subset was processed separately to prevent cross-contamination, with patient and healthy donor samples processed together. The immunoSEQ multiplex PCR was used to amplify TCRB sequences from cDNA, yielding 87-bp fragments that span the CDR3 region. Sequencing of the amplicons was done on the Illumina HiSeq platform. The paper's data handling went like this. Synthetic template baselines were used to correct PCR bias computationally, reads within Hamming distance 2 were collapsed, and singletons that could not be merged were discarded. By aligning reads against IMGT, V, D and J genes, CDR3 length, and insertions or deletions at six rearrangement sites were assigned. Within each subset, clonotype counts were normalized to sorted cell number, and only after that were true diversity and Gini coefficients computed with the tcR R package. The overlap coefficient, calculated on TCRB nucleotide sequences, was used to measure repertoire sharing. Out-of-frame TCRB sequences from naive cells were analyzed to stand in for the pre-selection repertoire. Not all clones reach the TCRdb copy of this immuneACCESS table, which keeps in-frame sequences only. Checked studies attribute under half of the gap to unresolved V genes and leave the rest unexplained. V and J calls plus clone size are reproduced from that table; the DNA served to infer D and trimming. This sample gives hundreds of thousands of clones in total; 15% of them show up just once. Jointly, the top ten make up 0.015% to 0.017% of the sample.

The chain joins TRBV25-1 to TRBJ2-1; TRBD2 aligns with 12 central bases. Sequences were obtained from naive CD4+ T cells from blood. The sample's cell subset or site label, decoded: true naive CD4+ T cells. The receptor comes from a man younger than 35 with type 1 diabetes. The CDR3 reads as follows: CASSPSGGAGEQFF. The nucleotide sequence is given as TGTGCCAGCAGCCCTAGCGGGGGGGCGGGAGAGCAGTTCTTC.